Presented here are 21 T cell receptor beta chains from one specimen sequenced in a study of beta chain features in type 1 diabetes. Reverse transcription of all isolated RNA meant that expressed TCRB transcripts were sequenced. Sequencing used immunoSEQ multiplex PCR; TCRdb keeps in-frame clones, though not all of them. The repertoire holds 600,000 to 650,000 clones, around a sixth seen once, with 0.093% in the top ten. Sequenced: naive CD4+ T cells from blood. The receptor set was obtained from a man between 18 and 35 years old in good health.

This clone was detected only a few times. V is TRBV5-1 and J is TRBJ2-4; 7 bases map to TRBD1. Germline trimming cut 1 base from V and 6 bases from J; bases unmatched to any gene: 4. The CDR3 is 14 residues long. Germline V lookup: CDR1 SGHRS, CDR2 YFSETQ. CDR3 amino acids: CASSLTDRINIQYF. For the CDR3, the DNA is TGCGCCAGCAGCTTGACGGACAGGATAAACATTCAGTACTTC.

The chain recombines TRBV29-1 with TRBJ1-2; 8 bases line up with TRBD1. CDR3 length: 13 amino acids. Losses at the gene ends were 6 bases for V and 5 bases for J; bases not matched to a gene: 8. The germline gives CDR1 SQVTM, CDR2 ANQGSEA. CDR3 in DNA: TGCAGCGTCTCAGACAGGGGCAATTATGGCTACACCTTC. It codes for CSVSDRGNYGYTF.

J is TRBJ1-1 and V is TRBV5-1, with 8 bases that match TRBD1. Germline CDR1 SGHRS, CDR2 YFSETQ. CDR3 size: 14 residues. The V gene end was trimmed by 3 bases and the J gene end by 1 base; junction bases not matched to a gene: 2. CDR3: CASSWGQANTEAFF. DNA for the CDR3: TGCGCCAGCAGCTGGGGACAGGCGAACACTGAAGCTTTCTTT.

This clone was seen more than once but under ten times. The V and J genes are TRBV28 and TRBJ2-3; 12 bases match TRBD1. The length of the CDR3 is 14 residues. Trimming took 7 bases from V and 7 from J; bases not matched to a gene: 6. Germline loops: CDR1 MDHEN, CDR2 SYDVKM. CDR3 in amino acids: CASIGTGGANTQYF. The CDR3 nucleotides are TGTGCCAGCATCGGGACAGGGGGCGCGAATACGCAGTATTTT.

This clone was seen a few times. CDR3 sequence reads: CASRDRAHYGYTF. CDR3 coding DNA: TGTGCCAGCAGGGACAGGGCACACTATGGCTACACCTTC. The chain couples TRBV25-1 to TRBJ1-2, with 8 positions matching TRBD1. V shed 6 bases and J 3 bases; nucleotides not matched to a gene: 3. Looked up from germline, CDR1 is MGHDK and CDR2 is SYGVNS. The CDR3 is made up of 13 amino acids.

This clone was detected ten times or more. The gene calls are TRBV10-3 and TRBJ2-1; 10 bases match TRBD2. There are 15 residues in the CDR3. Germline CDR1 ENHRY, CDR2 SYGVKD. V lost 5 bases to trimming and J lost 3 bases; unmatched junction nucleotides: 4. The CDR3 DNA is TGTGCCATCAGTCCTAGCGGGGGTCGCTACAATGAGCAGTTCTTC. Its translation: CAISPSGGRYNEQFF.

This chain joins TRBV7-9 and TRBJ1-5; a weak D match, TRBD1 (6 bases). The V gene's germline CDR1 is SEHNR and CDR2 FQNEAQ (reference sequence). Trimming shortened V by 4 bases and J by 2 bases, and 12 bases separated the two germline ends. The CDR3 length is 15 residues. As DNA, the CDR3 is TGTGCCAGCAGCTCTCGGGACACCCGCAATCAGCCCCAGCATTTT. This encodes CASSSRDTRNQPQHF.

The chain couples TRBV4-3 to TRBJ1-5; unclear D gene. This CDR3 spans 14 amino acids. V gave up 0 bases and J gave up 1 base, with 4 bases separating them. CDR1 is LGHNA and CDR2 is YSLEER in the germline V gene. Here the CDR3 DNA reads TGCGCCAGCAGCCAAGATTACAGCAATCAGCCCCAGCATTTT. This codes for CASSQDYSNQPQHF.

This clone was seen a handful of times. This chain uses TRBV5-1 with TRBJ2-7; 7 bases agree with TRBD1. CDR1 is SGHRS and CDR2 is YFSETQ in the germline V gene. J lost 4 bases, V lost 0 bases, and 7 bases had no gene match. This CDR3 comprises 15 residues. CDR3 DNA: TGCGCCAGCAGCTTGGTCCGGGGCAGGGGGTACGAGCAGTACTTC. It encodes CASSLVRGRGYEQYF.

A few counts support this clone. The chain employs TRBV2 and TRBJ2-1, with 13 bases aligning to TRBD2. CDR1 is SNHLY and CDR2 is FYNNEI in the germline V gene. This CDR3 spans 15 amino acids. The trim removed 6 bases at V and 6 bases at J, leaving 5 bases unmatched. The CDR3 protein is CASSPTSGGPNEQFF. In DNA, the CDR3 is TGTGCCAGCAGCCCGACTAGCGGGGGGCCCAATGAGCAGTTCTTC. Full variable domain (outside the CDR3, taken from reference TRBV2 and TRBJ2-1): EPEVTQTPSHQVTQMGQEVILRCVPISNHLYFYWYRQILGQKVEFLVSFYNNEISEKSEIFDDQFSVERPDGSNFTLKIRSTKLEDSAMYFCASSPTSGGPNEQFFGPGTRLTVL.

The chain uses TRBV10-3 and TRBJ2-7, with D possibly being TRBD2 (6 bases). The germline gives CDR1 ENHRY, CDR2 SYGVKD. Deletions cut 4 bases from V and 0 bases from J, with 13 bases between. The CDR3 extends over 15 amino acids. As DNA, the CDR3 is TGTGCCATCAGTGCGACTGCGGGGAGCTCCTACGAGCAGTACTTC. Translating gives CAISATAGSSYEQYF.

The chain has TRBV2 and TRBJ1-1, with TRBD1 as a possible D gene (6 bases). V was shortened by 4 bases and J by 2 bases, with 11 bases between the two germline ends. CDR1 SNHLY and CDR2 FYNNEI come from the germline V gene. The CDR3 runs 14 residues. The CDR3 reads CASSVYRANTEAFF. The CDR3 DNA is TGTGCCAGCAGTGTTTACAGGGCTAACACTGAAGCTTTCTTT.

Comments on this clone: The sample carries other DNA sequences with the same CDR3. The chain links TRBV6-5 to TRBJ1-2; D ambiguous. V dropped 0 bases and J dropped 5 bases, with 7 bases sitting between them. This CDR3 contains 13 residues. CDR1 and CDR2 (germline): MNHEY, SVGAGI. The CDR3 DNA sequence: TGTGCCAGCAGTTACTCGAGAGGTTATGGCTACACCTTC. Its protein product is CASSYSRGYGYTF.

The chain is built from TRBV6-6 and TRBJ2-1; 10 bases align to TRBD2. V trimming: 5 bases; J trimming: 12 bases; junction bases outside the gene matches: 13. CDR1 is MNHNY, CDR2 SVGAGI, per germline (reference sequence). This CDR3 has 15 amino acids. CDR3 nucleotides: TGTGCCAGCAGTCCTCGACTAGCGGGCGTAGAGGTGCAGTTCTTC. It yields the protein CASSPRLAGVEVQFF.

The rearrangement links TRBV7-2 to TRBJ2-7, with TRBD2 as a possible D gene (6 bases). Trimming took off 5 bases at V and 3 bases at J, with 14 bases between the two ends. In germline, CDR1 is SGHTA, CDR2 FQGNSA. The CDR3 has 14 residues. The CDR3 sequence is CASSQPGLLYEQYF. The CDR3 DNA reads TGTGCCAGCAGCCAACCGGGACTTCTCTACGAGCAGTACTTC. Combining the CDR3 with reference TRBV7-2 and TRBJ2-7 gives the whole variable domain GAGVSQSPSNKVTEKGKDVELRCDPISGHTALYWYRQSLGQGLEFLIYFQGNSAPDKSGLPSDRFSAERTGGSVSTLTIQRTQQEDSAVYLCASSQPGLLYEQYFGPGTRLTVT.

This chain links TRBV7-2 with TRBJ2-1, with 7 bases matching TRBD1. V lost 1 base and J lost 3; bases outside the gene matches: 3. The CDR3 is 15 residues long. CDR1 and CDR2 (germline): SGHTA, FQGNSA. DNA for the CDR3: TGTGCCAGCAGCTTAGACAGGGGCGTCTACAATGAGCAGTTCTTC. It is translated as CASSLDRGVYNEQFF.

J is TRBJ2-5 and V is TRBV6-5; weak D call: TRBD1 (5 bases). Trimming stripped 0 bases from V and 1 base from J, with 12 bases between. Germline CDR1 and CDR2: MNHEY and SVGAGI. The CDR3 is 16 residues long. CDR3 DNA: TGTGCCAGCAGTTACTCTGTCAGGGTGGGCCAAGAGACCCAGTACTTC. It translates to CASSYSVRVGQETQYF.

The chain uses TRBV5-4 and TRBJ2-3; the match to TRBD2 covers 13 bases. The CDR3 is 15 residues long. The germline gives CDR1 SGHNT, CDR2 YYREEE (reference sequence). The trim removed 2 bases at V and 4 bases at J, leaving 1 base unmatched. The CDR3 loop is CASSLTSGGADTQYF. CDR3 sequence (DNA): TGTGCCAGCAGCTTAACTAGCGGGGGGGCAGATACGCAGTATTTT.

The V call is TRBV13, the J call TRBJ2-3, with 7 positions matching TRBD2. Trimming cost V 0 bases and J 5 bases; bases outside gene matches: 14. The CDR3 covers 18 residues. Germline CDR1 and CDR2: PRHDT and FYEKMQ (reference sequence). The CDR3, as DNA: TGTGCCAGCAGCTTAGGTTACGGGTGGCGGGAGAGGGAAGATACGCAGTATTTT. Protein product: CASSLGYGWREREDTQYF.

The V gene is TRBV14, the J gene TRBJ1-6, with unresolved D. Trimming took off 8 bases at V and 3 bases at J, with 11 bases between the two ends. The CDR3 runs 14 residues. Germline V gene sequence: CDR1 SGHDN, CDR2 FVKESK. In DNA, the CDR3 is TGTGCCAGCTGGTTGGGGATCTATAATTCACCCCTCCACTTT. It translates to CASWLGIYNSPLHF.

This clone appeared a few times. The genes are TRBV28 and TRBJ1-1; 9 bases align to TRBD1. The CDR3 spans 15 residues. The germline gives CDR1 MDHEN, CDR2 SYDVKM. J lost 4 bases, V lost 3 bases, and 6 bases had no gene match. CDR3 coding DNA: TGTGCCAGCAGTTTCGGGACAGGGTCGGTCACTGAAGCTTTCTTT. It translates to CASSFGTGSVTEAFF.